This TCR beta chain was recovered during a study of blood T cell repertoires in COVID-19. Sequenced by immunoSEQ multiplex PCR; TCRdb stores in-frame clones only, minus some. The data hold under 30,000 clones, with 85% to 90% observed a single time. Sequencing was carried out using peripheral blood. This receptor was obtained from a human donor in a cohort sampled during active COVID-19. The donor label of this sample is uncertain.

The CDR3 region is CAWSVIGGFTGELFF. For the CDR3, the DNA is TGTGCCTGGAGTGTGATCGGCGGGTTCACCGGGGAGCTGTTTTTT. The chain uses TRBV30 and TRBJ2-2; D might be TRBD2 (5 bases). Per germline, CDR1 GTSNPN and CDR2 SVGIG (reference sequence). V lost 0 bases to trimming and J lost 4 bases, with 12 bases between them. The CDR3 has 15 residues.